The entry below gives a single TCR beta chain sequence along with its context. The source of the sample is a study of blood T cell repertoires in COVID-19. The CDR3 extends over 13 amino acids. V was cut by 8 bases and J by 5 bases, with 12 bases left in between. Per germline, CDR1 LNHDA and CDR2 SQIVND (reference sequence). Repertoires were generated with immunoSEQ multiplex PCR, while TCRdb's copy carries only in-frame clones and drops some. The data show tens of thousands of clones, about four fifths seen once. V is TRBV19 and J is TRBJ2-2; maybe TRBD1 (6 bases). The receptor's source is a woman in her sixties with acute or convalescent COVID-19. Sequenced input: peripheral blood. CDR3 DNA sequence: TGTGCCAGTGCCACAGGGCGTACCGGGGAGCTGTTTTTT. This codes for CASATGRTGELFF. The variable domain in full, with the rest retrieved from reference TRBV19 and TRBJ2-2, is DGGITQSPKYLFRKEGQNVTLSCEQNLNHDAMYWYRQDPGQGLRLIYYSQIVNDFQKGDIAEGYSVSREKKESFPLTVTSAQKNPTAFYLCASATGRTGELFFGEGSRLTVL.